This T cell receptor (beta chain) was retrieved from a study of T cells in Graves' hyperthyroidism and ophthalmopathy. Each person with ophthalmopathy scored at least 3 on the Clinical Activity Score, reached NOSPECS grade 4 or higher, and had been ill under 3 months. Patients were excluded because of uncontrolled infection, other autoimmune disease, pregnancy or lactation. Germline V gene data show CDR1 as MGHRA and CDR2 as YSYEKL. V gave up 4 bases and J gave up 5 bases, with 18 bases separating them. The CDR3 is made up of 16 amino acids. At least ten counts were recorded for this clonotype. Amplification of TCR beta CDR3 regions was performed using RNA transcripts as template. A set of HTBI primers served as the primers for a first-round RT-PCR of the TCR CDR3. TCRdb re-called the multiplex PCR reads with MiXCR, one entry per CDR3 protein. The table includes some 500,000 distinct CDR3 sequences, about 16% detected once.

The sequenced sample consisted of blood. The chain employs TRBV4-1 and TRBJ2-1, with D perhaps matching TRBD2 (5 bases). The sequence derives from a woman aged 25 to 45 with Graves' ophthalmopathy. The CDR3 coding sequence is TGCGCCAGCAGCCCAGAGGGAACTAGTTATCACAATGAGCAGTTCTTC. Protein: CASSPEGTSYHNEQFF.